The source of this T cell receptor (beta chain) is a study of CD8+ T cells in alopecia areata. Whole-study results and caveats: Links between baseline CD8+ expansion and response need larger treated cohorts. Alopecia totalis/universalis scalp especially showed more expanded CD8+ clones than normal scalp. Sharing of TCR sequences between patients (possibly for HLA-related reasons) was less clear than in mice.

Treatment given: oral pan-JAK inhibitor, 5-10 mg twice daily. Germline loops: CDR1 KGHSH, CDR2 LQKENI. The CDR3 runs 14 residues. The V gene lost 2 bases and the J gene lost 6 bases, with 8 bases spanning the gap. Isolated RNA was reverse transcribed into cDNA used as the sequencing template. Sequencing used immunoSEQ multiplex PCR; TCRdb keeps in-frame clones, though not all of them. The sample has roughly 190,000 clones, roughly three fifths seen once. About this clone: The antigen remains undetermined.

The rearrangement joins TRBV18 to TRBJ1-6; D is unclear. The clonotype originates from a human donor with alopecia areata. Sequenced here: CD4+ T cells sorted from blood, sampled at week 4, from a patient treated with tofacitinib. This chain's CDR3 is CASSPGRRNSPLHF. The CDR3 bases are TGTGCCAGCTCACCAGGGCGGCGTAATTCACCCCTCCACTTT.